Following are 18 T cell receptor beta chains from one sample sequenced in a study of PD-L1 blockade in urothelial cancer. Time point: peripheral blood 6 weeks after treatment start. Measured with immunoSEQ multiplex PCR; TCRdb has only the in-frame clones, and not every one. Seen here are some 22,000 clones, around nine tenths observed once, and the top ten hold around 11%. This specimen consisted of PBMCs, obtained around atezolizumab (anti-PD-L1) treatment. The source of these receptors is a woman aged 55 to 70 with urothelial cancer.

The CDR3 sequence: CASSLYQTGPRENEQFF. CDR3 DNA sequence: TGTGCCAGCAGCTTATACCAGACAGGCCCGAGGGAAAATGAGCAGTTCTTC. The rearrangement links TRBV11-2 to TRBJ2-1, with TRBD1 as a possible D gene (6 bases). V was cut by 2 bases and J by 7 bases, with 21 bases left in between. This CDR3 has 17 residues. The germline gives CDR1 SGHAT, CDR2 FQNNGV.

The chain combines TRBV9 with TRBJ1-1, with 9 bases aligning to TRBD1. The germline CDR1 and CDR2 sequences are SGDLS and YYNGEE. Trimming cost V 3 bases and J 1 base; bases outside gene matches: 1. The CDR3 has 14 residues. DNA for the CDR3: TGTGCCAGCAGCGAGGGACAGGGGAACACTGAAGCTTTCTTT. Encoded protein: CASSEGQGNTEAFF.

This sequence joins TRBV19 and TRBJ2-3; 8 bases map to TRBD2. Trimming cost V 6 bases and J 5 bases; bases outside gene matches: 13. This CDR3 spans 16 amino acids. Germline CDR1 and CDR2: LNHDA and SQIVND (reference sequence). CDR3 DNA sequence: TGTGCCAGTAGACCACATAGCGGGACGGGGGAAGATACGCAGTATTTT. Amino acid sequence: CASRPHSGTGEDTQYF.

This chain connects TRBV5-1 to TRBJ2-7, with 9 bases lining up with TRBD1. The CDR3 has 14 amino acids. The germline V gene has CDR1 SGHRS and CDR2 YFSETQ. V gave up 4 bases and J gave up 7 bases; unmatched junction bases: 9. The CDR3 region has the DNA TGCGCCAGCAGCCTCGACAGGGGGTTAGGGGAGCAGTACTTC. It yields the protein CASSLDRGLGEQYF.

The gene calls are TRBV29-1 and TRBJ2-7; possible D gene TRBD1, 8 bases. This CDR3 spans 12 amino acids. V was clipped by 4 bases and J by 5 bases, with 12 bases between them. The germline CDR1 and CDR2 sequences are SQVTM and ANQGSEA. The CDR3 DNA reads as TGCAGCGTTGGACAGGGGAGGGACGAGCAGTACTTC. Protein: CSVGQGRDEQYF.

This clone was found once. V is TRBV5-8 and J is TRBJ2-7; 7 positions agree with TRBD1. Per germline, CDR1 SGHTS and CDR2 YDEGEE. The ends lost 4 bases at V and 4 bases at J; junction bases unmatched: 14. This CDR3 contains 16 residues. The CDR3 DNA reads TGTGCCAGCAGCGAGGATACACAGGGGTGGGGTTACGAGCAGTACTTC. This gives the protein CASSEDTQGWGYEQYF. The full variable domain, its missing parts supplied by reference TRBV5-8 and TRBJ2-7, is EAGVTQSPTHLIKTRGQQATLRCSPISGHTSVYWYQQALGLGLQFLLWYDEGEERNRGNFPPRFSGRQFPNYSSELNVNALELEDSALYLCASSEDTQGWGYEQYFGPGTRLTVT.

This chain connects TRBV6-4 to TRBJ1-5; a weak D match, TRBD1 (6 bases). The V end lost 8 bases, the J end lost 0 bases, and 20 bases lay between the germline ends. The CDR3 extends over 17 amino acids. Germline CDR1 MRHNA, CDR2 SNTAGT. CDR3 sequence (DNA): TGTGCCAGCTGGGTCCGGCAGGGGAGTTATAGCAATCAGCCCCAGCATTTT. Its translation is CASWVRQGSYSNQPQHF.

The rearrangement uses TRBV21-1 and TRBJ2-7; the table's D gene call, TRBD1, was not cross checked with the DNA. TRBV21-1 has pseudogene status. The length of the CDR3 is 15 residues. This chain's CDR3 is CASSNRVTETYEQYF. DNA of the CDR3: TGTGCCAGCAGCAACAGGGTTACGGAAACCTACGAGCAGTACTTC.

The chain couples TRBV6-5 to TRBJ2-7; 7 bases are shared with TRBD2. The germline V gene has CDR1 MNHEY and CDR2 SVGAGI. This CDR3 is 16 amino acids long. The junction had 14 bases not matched to a gene; V was cut back by 2 bases and J by 7 bases. CDR3 residues: CASSYLSGAPNWEQYF. CDR3 coding DNA: TGTGCCAGCAGTTACCTAAGCGGGGCCCCTAACTGGGAGCAGTACTTC.

The chain couples TRBV15 to TRBJ1-3, with a weak D call TRBD1 (5 bases). Trimming took off 1 base at V and 1 base at J, with 8 bases between the two ends. Germline V gene sequence: CDR1 LNHNV, CDR2 YYDKDF (reference sequence). This CDR3 is built from 15 residues. DNA for the CDR3: TGTGCCACCAGCAGAGTTACAGGTTCTGGAAACACCATATATTTT. This sequence encodes CATSRVTGSGNTIYF. Variable domain in full (rest from reference TRBV15 and TRBJ1-3): DAMVIQNPRYQVTQFGKPVTLSCSQTLNHNVMYWYQQKSSQAPKLLFHYYDKDFNNEADTPDNFQSRRPNTSFCFLDIRSPGLGDTAMYLCATSRVTGSGNTIYFGEGSWLTVV.

The chain employs TRBV19 and TRBJ2-3; 8 bases agree with TRBD2. Germline values: CDR1 LNHDA, CDR2 SQIVND (reference sequence). V gave up 5 bases and J gave up 3 bases; unmatched junction bases: 10. The CDR3 length is 16 residues. The DNA for the CDR3 is TGTGCCAGTAGTTCTACCAGCGGGAGTCGGACAGATACGCAGTATTTT. Its protein product is CASSSTSGSRTDTQYF.

V and J are TRBV10-3 and TRBJ2-3, with 8 positions matching TRBD2. The CDR3 loop spans 16 amino acids. The V gene end was trimmed by 2 bases and the J gene end by 0 bases; junction bases not matched to a gene: 4. Germline CDR1 reads ENHRY; CDR2 reads SYGVKD. CDR3 in DNA: TGTGCCATCAGTGAGAGGCTAGCGGGCAGCACAGATACGCAGTATTTT. Residues: CAISERLAGSTDTQYF.

The CDR3 is CSVGSSSYNEQFF. CDR3 bases: TGCAGCGTTGGTTCTAGCTCCTACAATGAGCAGTTCTTC. The rearrangement uses TRBV29-1 and TRBJ2-1; D is unresolved. This CDR3 region has 13 residues. Trimming shortened V by 4 bases and J by 0 bases, and 7 bases separated the two germline ends. The germline CDR1 and CDR2 sequences are SQVTM and ANQGSEA.

The chain recombines TRBV4-3 with TRBJ2-7, with D perhaps matching TRBD2 (6 bases). Trimming shortened V by 1 base and J by 4 bases, and 14 bases separated the two germline ends. The germline CDR1 and CDR2 sequences are LGHNA and YSLEER. The CDR3 runs 15 residues. DNA for the CDR3: TGCGCCAGCAGCCAAGGGCTAACTAGCCAGTACGAGCAGTACTTC. Translating gives CASSQGLTSQYEQYF.

The chain uses TRBV18 and TRBJ2-6; unclear D gene. Trimming took 3 bases from V and 0 from J, leaving 9 bases between them. The CDR3 is 16 amino acids. Germline-derived CDR1 and CDR2 are KGHSH and LQKENI. CDR3 sequence (DNA): TGTGCCAGCTCACCCGCGGAGTACTCTGGGGCCAACGTCCTGACTTTC. Translated, it gives CASSPAEYSGANVLTF.

The chain links TRBV5-1 to TRBJ1-1; 7 nucleotides agree with TRBD1. CDR3 length equals 14 residues. J lost 4 bases, V lost 7 bases, and 10 bases had no gene match. The germline V gene has CDR1 SGHRS and CDR2 YFSETQ. The CDR3 reads CASALTGEITEAFF. The DNA for the CDR3 is TGCGCCAGCGCCTTAACAGGGGAGATCACTGAAGCTTTCTTT.

The J gene is TRBJ2-5, the V gene TRBV10-2; 7 bases are shared with TRBD2. The germline V gene has CDR1 WSHSY and CDR2 SAAADI. With 7 bases clipped from V and 5 bases from J, the junction kept 10 bases outside the gene matches. CDR3 length: 14 amino acids. CDR3 DNA sequence: TGCGCCAGCAAGGGGCCCGGGGGGTCGGAGACCCAGTACTTC. It codes for CASKGPGGSETQYF.

The rearrangement uses TRBV10-1 and TRBJ2-2; 7 nucleotides match TRBD2. In germline, CDR1 is WNHNN, CDR2 SYGVQD (reference sequence). The junction had 10 bases not matched to a gene; V was cut back by 3 bases and J by 0 bases. The CDR3 has 18 amino acids. Written as DNA, the CDR3 is TGCGCCAGCAGTGACCTCCTCGGGGGGAGATCGAACACCGGGGAGCTGTTTTTT. Amino acid sequence: CASSDLLGGRSNTGELFF.